Shown below are 12 T cell receptor beta chains from a single sample sequenced in a study of blood T cells in healthy people across ages. The use of a sample-barcoded 5' primer and a J-beta primer mix characterized a second PCR of roughly 6 to 11 cycles. TCRdb processed the 5' RACE reads anew with MiXCR; each CDR3 protein has one entry. The sample records hundreds of thousands of distinct CDR3 sequences, roughly 24% being singletons. A further study also used this sample, focusing on T cells of mothers and their children.

Sequencing input: blood. All receptors come from a boy aged 5 to 17 in good health.

This clonotype appeared many times. V is TRBV24-1 and J is TRBJ2-1; D may match TRBD1 or TRBD2 (5 bases each). Germline V gene lookup returns CDR1 KGHDR and CDR2 SFDVKD. The CDR3 has 17 amino acids. The V and J ends lost 5 bases and 8 bases respectively, with 24 bases between them. In DNA form, the CDR3 reads TGTGCCACCAGTGGTGGAAGGGAGACGAGGGGCCTGGATGAGCAGTTCTTC. It translates to CATSGGRETRGLDEQFF.

This clonotype was found a few times. The gene calls are TRBV5-5 and TRBJ2-2, with D hard to call. The CDR3 covers 12 residues. Germline V gene lookup returns CDR1 SGHKS and CDR2 YYEKEE (reference sequence). V was shortened by 5 bases and J by 5 bases, with 7 bases between the two germline ends. The CDR3 is CASSRRTGELFF. Written as DNA, the CDR3 is TGTGCCAGCAGTCGTCGGACCGGGGAGCTGTTTTTT.

The rearrangement links TRBV7-9 to TRBJ2-7; TRBD2 might be the D (5 bases). The germline V gene encodes CDR1 SEHNR and CDR2 FQNEAQ (reference sequence). The CDR3 is made up of 15 amino acids. The V and J ends lost 5 bases and 6 bases respectively, with 20 bases between them. The CDR3: CASSDWPGGHGEQYF. CDR3 coding DNA: TGTGCCAGCAGCGACTGGCCGGGCGGGCACGGCGAGCAGTACTTC.

V and J are TRBV28 and TRBJ1-2; TRBD1 matches 7 bases. Germline V gives CDR1 MDHEN, CDR2 SYDVKM. This CDR3 has 17 amino acids. The trim removed 3 bases at V and 4 bases at J, leaving 14 bases unmatched. CDR3 bases: TGTGCCAGCAGTTTCTCCTCCGGGACAGCAATTCTCTATGGCTACACCTTC. Its translation is CASSFSSGTAILYGYTF.

This clonotype was recorded a few times. The chain joins TRBV6-5 to TRBJ1-6, with no clear D. V was shortened by 2 bases and J by 6 bases, with 11 bases between the two germline ends. Germline V gene sequence: CDR1 MNHEY, CDR2 SVGAGI. The CDR3 has 15 residues. For the CDR3, the DNA is TGTGCCAGCAGTTACATGGGCCAGATTAATTCACCCCTCCACTTT. Protein sequence: CASSYMGQINSPLHF.

This clonotype was recorded a few times. This chain uses TRBV11-2 with TRBJ2-5; a weak D match, TRBD2 (6 bases). The J call may be faulty, since TRBJ2-1 better matches the DNA end. The CDR3 contains 16 residues. Germline CDR1 reads SGHAT; CDR2 reads FQNNGV. The CDR3 bases are TGTGCCAGCAGCTCCCGGACTGTCGGGGGACACAATGAGCAGTTCTTC. Translating gives CASSSRTVGGHNEQFF.

The CDR3: CASSPRQGRSGNTIYF. CDR3 nucleotides: TGCGCCAGCAGCCCCCGACAGGGCCGGTCTGGAAACACCATATATTTT. This chain joins TRBV5-1 and TRBJ1-3; TRBD1 matches 7 bases. V shed 4 bases and J 1 base; nucleotides not matched to a gene: 8. Germline-derived CDR1 and CDR2 are SGHRS and YFSETQ. This CDR3 region has 16 residues.

This clonotype was seen at least ten times. The chain links TRBV5-1 to TRBJ2-1, with unresolved D. CDR3 length equals 14 residues. Germline values: CDR1 SGHRS, CDR2 YFSETQ. The ends were cut back, 0 bases at V and 4 bases at J, with 8 bases in the middle. Here the CDR3 reads CASSLGGRYNEQFF. The CDR3 DNA follows: TGCGCCAGCAGCTTGGGGGGTCGGTACAATGAGCAGTTCTTC.

Worth noting for this clonotype: Relative to the germline gene, one junction end is altered; a read error may explain this. V gene TRBV12-3 or TRBV12-4 combines with J gene TRBJ2-1; a possible D gene is TRBD1 (5 bases). The CDR3 is 14 amino acids. This CDR3 is CASTPGSHYNGQFF. Written as DNA, the CDR3 is TGTGCCAGCACCCCAGGGTCGCACTACAATGGGCAGTTCTTC.

The chain has TRBV3-1 and TRBJ1-5; possible D gene TRBD1, 6 bases. The germline V gene has CDR1 LGHDT and CDR2 YNNKEL (reference sequence). The CDR3 totals 13 residues. Trimming left V 5 bases short and J 7 bases short, with 12 bases between. Here the CDR3 DNA reads TGTGCCAGCAGCTACCCAGGGGAGCAGCCCCAGCATTTT. As protein: CASSYPGEQPQHF.

J is TRBJ2-1 and V is TRBV20-1; D uncertain. This CDR3 spans 15 amino acids. Germline CDR1 DFQATT, CDR2 SNEGSKA (reference sequence). V lost 0 bases and J lost 7, with 16 bases in between. As DNA, the CDR3 is TGCAGTGCTAGAGATTCGAGACTCGCATCGAATGAGCAGTTCTTC. Amino acids: CSARDSRLASNEQFF.

CDR3 sequence: CSAQGSGGALDEQFF. CDR3 in DNA: TGCAGCGCCCAGGGGAGCGGGGGGGCGTTGGATGAGCAGTTCTTC. The V and J genes are TRBV29-1 and TRBJ2-5; 10 bases match TRBD2. The end of the DNA fits TRBJ2-1 better, so the J call may be wrong. This CDR3 region has 15 residues. Looked up from germline, CDR1 is SQVTM and CDR2 is ANQGSEA.